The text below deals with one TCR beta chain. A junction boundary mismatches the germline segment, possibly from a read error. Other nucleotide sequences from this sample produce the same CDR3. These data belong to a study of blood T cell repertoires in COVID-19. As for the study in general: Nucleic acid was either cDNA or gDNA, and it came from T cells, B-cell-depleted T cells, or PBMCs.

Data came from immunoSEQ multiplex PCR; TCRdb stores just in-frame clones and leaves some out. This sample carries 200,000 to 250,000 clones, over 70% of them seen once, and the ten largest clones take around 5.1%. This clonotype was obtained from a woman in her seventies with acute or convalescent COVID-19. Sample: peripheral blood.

The CDR3 sequence is CASSLVRRGRVGYTF. CDR3 in DNA: TGCGCCAGCAGCTTAGTCAGGCGTGGCAGGGTTGGCTACACCTTC. This chain connects TRBV7-2 to TRBJ1-2; D is perhaps TRBD1 (5 bases). Per germline, CDR1 SGHTA and CDR2 FQGNSA. There are 15 residues in the CDR3.